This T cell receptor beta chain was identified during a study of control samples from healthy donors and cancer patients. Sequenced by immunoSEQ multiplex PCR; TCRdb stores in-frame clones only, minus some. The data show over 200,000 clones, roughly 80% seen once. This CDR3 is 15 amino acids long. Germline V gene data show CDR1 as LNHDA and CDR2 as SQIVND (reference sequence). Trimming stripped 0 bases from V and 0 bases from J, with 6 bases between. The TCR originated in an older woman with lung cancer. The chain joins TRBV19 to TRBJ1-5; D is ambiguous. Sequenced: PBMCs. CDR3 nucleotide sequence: TGTGCCAGTAGTATAGAATTCCATAGCAATCAGCCCCAGCATTTT. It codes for CASSIEFHSNQPQHF.